This T cell receptor (beta chain) was identified during a study of blood T cell repertoires in COVID-19. Across the whole study: Spain, Italy and the United States supplied samples that represented acute and convalescent COVID-19. PBMCs, B-cell-depleted T cells, or T cells were the source of the cDNA or gDNA that made up the material.

The ends lost 6 bases at V and 2 bases at J; junction bases unmatched: 7. Germline V gene lookup returns CDR1 MDHEN and CDR2 SYDVKM. The CDR3 runs to 16 residues. How the authors handled the data: Reference gene primers were amplified, and this amplification served to estimate nucleated cell counts. The method was immunoSEQ multiplex PCR; TCRdb's version includes in-frame clones alone and lacks a portion of them. Clone size and the V and J calls come from that table; the DNA yielded D and trimming. This table holds 390,000 or so clones, roughly 88% found once. The J gene is TRBJ2-3, the V gene TRBV28, with 11 bases that match TRBD2. The sample comprised peripheral blood. The receptor's source is a woman between 25 and 40 years old with active or convalescent COVID-19. The CDR3 DNA reads TGTGCCAGCAGCCTCGAACTAGCGGGAGTCACAGATACGCAGTATTTT. Translation: CASSLELAGVTDTQYF.